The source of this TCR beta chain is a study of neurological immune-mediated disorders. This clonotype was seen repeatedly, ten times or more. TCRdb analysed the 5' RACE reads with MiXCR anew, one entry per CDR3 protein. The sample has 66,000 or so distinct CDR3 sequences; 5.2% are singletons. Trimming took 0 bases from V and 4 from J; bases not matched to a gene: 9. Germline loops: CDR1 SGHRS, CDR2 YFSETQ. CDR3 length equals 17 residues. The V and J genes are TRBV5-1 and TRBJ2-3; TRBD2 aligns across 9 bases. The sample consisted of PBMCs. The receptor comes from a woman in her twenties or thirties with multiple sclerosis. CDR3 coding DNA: TGCGCCAGCAGCTTGGCCACGGCTAGCGGGGCATCAGATACGCAGTATTTT. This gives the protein CASSLATASGASDTQYF.